These T cell receptor beta chains were read from a single sample in a study of blood T cell repertoires in COVID-19. The table came from immunoSEQ multiplex PCR; TCRdb's copy has only in-frame clones and leaves some out. The sample yields roughly 140,000 clones, 65% to 90% seen once. Sequences were obtained from peripheral blood. These receptors all come from a man in his fifties or sixties with active or convalescent COVID-19. The CDR3 runs from the conserved cysteine through the conserved F or W. A D gene is named only where the DNA matches it firmly. Clone size, where shown, is once, few, many, or a class for clones that have expanded.

cdr3_length clone_size d_call j_call v_call cdr3_nt cdr3_aa
13 NA NA TRBJ2-7 TRBV12-3/TRBV12-4 TGTGCCAGCAGTTTCGGGCAGGGCCACGAGCAGTACTTC CASSFGQGHEQYF
15 few NA TRBJ1-2 TRBV6-5 TGTGCCAGCAGTTACAGCGGGGGGCGCTTCGAGGGCTACACCTTC CASSYSGGRFEGYTF
13 NA NA TRBJ2-4 TRBV19 TGTGCCAGTAGTAACCAGGCCAAAAACATTCAGTACTTC CASSNQAKNIQYF
13 once NA TRBJ1-5 TRBV29-1 TGCAGCGTTGTTCTGAGTCGCAATCAGCCCCAGCATTTT CSVVLSRNQPQHF
12 NA NA TRBJ1-5 TRBV12-5 TGTGCTAGTGGTTTGTACTTGGAGCCCCAGCATTTT CASGLYLEPQHF
13 NA NA TRBJ2-5 TRBV19 TGTGCCAGTAGTACGACAGGCAGGGAGACCCAGTACTTC CASSTTGRETQYF
14 once NA TRBJ2-5 TRBV23-1 TGCGCCAGCGTTAATGGGGGAGGCGACGAGACCCAGTACTTC CASVNGGGDETQYF
12 NA NA TRBJ1-2 TRBV29-1 TGCAGCGCTGGGGGGGGGACCTCCGGCTACACCTTC CSAGGGTSGYTF
15 NA TRBD2 TRBJ2-1 TRBV11-2 TGTGCCAGCAGCTTAGTGACTAGCGGATACAATGAGCAGTTCTTC CASSLVTSGYNEQFF
19 NA TRBD2 TRBJ2-7 TRBV6-2/TRBV6-3 TGTGCCAGCAGTTACCGAGACGGGCTAGCGGGGGTGATCTCCTACGAGCAGTACTTC CASSYRDGLAGVISYEQYF
14 NA NA TRBJ1-1 TRBV7-2 TGTGCCAGCAGCTTTTCTGGACAGAACACTGAAGCTTTCTTT CASSFSGQNTEAFF
13 NA NA TRBJ1-5 TRBV7-9 TGTGCCAGCAGCTTTCCACCGGATCAGCCCCAGCATTTT CASSFPPDQPQHF
13 NA NA TRBJ1-5 TRBV27 TGTGCCAGCAGTAATGAGGTAAATCAGCCCCAGCATTTT CASSNEVNQPQHF
16 NA TRBD1 TRBJ2-2 TRBV7-6 TGTGCCAGCAGCTTAGATCAGGGGGCGAACACCGGGGAGCTGTTTTTT CASSLDQGANTGELFF
19 NA TRBD1 TRBJ1-3 TRBV3-1/TRBV3-2 TGTGCCAGCAGCCAAGAGTACCGGACAGGGAGAAGAACTGGAAACACCATATATTTT CASSQEYRTGRRTGNTIYF
14 NA NA TRBJ2-7 TRBV5-1 TGCGCCAGCAGCTTGTTTGGGGAGTCGTGGGAGCAGTACTTC CASSLFGESWEQYF
16 NA TRBD1 TRBJ1-2 TRBV6-5 TGTGCCAGCAGTTATCGGGGTACAGGGGGCTTATCGTCCTACACCTTC CASSYRGTGGLSSYTF
11 NA NA TRBJ2-1 TRBV12-3/TRBV12-4 TGTGCCAGCAGTTTTTCATATGAGCAGTTCTTC CASSFSYEQFF
11 NA NA TRBJ1-1 TRBV29-1 TGCAGCTCCCTTTTGGGGGGTGAAGCTTTCTTT CSSLLGGEAFF
17 NA TRBD2 TRBJ2-1 TRBV6-1 TGTGCCAGCAGTGGGGGACTAGCGGGGTCCACCTACAATGAGCAGTTCTTC CASSGGLAGSTYNEQFF
16 NA NA TRBJ2-2 TRBV18 TGTGCCAGCTCACCAGTGGGGGGTACGAACACCGGGGAGCTGTTTTTT CASSPVGGTNTGELFF
15 NA NA TRBJ1-5 TRBV25-1 TGTGCCAGCAGTGAATCGTCGGTGGTGAGTCAGCCCCAGCATTTT CASSESSVVSQPQHF
13 NA TRBD1 TRBJ1-1 TRBV2 TGTGCCAGCAGAGGACAGGGCTCAACTGAAGCTTTCTTT CASRGQGSTEAFF
11 NA NA TRBJ1-2 TRBV6-1 TGTGCCACCCAAGGAGGAGATGGCTACACCTTC CATQGGDGYTF
13 NA NA TRBJ1-2 TRBV4-3 TGCGCCAGCAGCCAAGCGGGGAGCCCCGGCTACACCTTC CASSQAGSPGYTF
15 NA TRBD1 TRBJ1-3 TRBV7-8 TGTGCCAGCAGCCCCAGGGGGCAAAAAGGAAACACCATATATTTT CASSPRGQKGNTIYF
14 NA TRBD1 TRBJ1-2 TRBV28 TGTGCCAGCAGTTTAGAGACAGGGTACTATGGCTACACCTTC CASSLETGYYGYTF
14 NA NA TRBJ1-4 TRBV5-1 TGCGCCAGCGGGGAGAACACATCCGGGGGAAAACTGTTTTTT CASGENTSGGKLFF
13 NA NA TRBJ1-4 TRBV18 TGTGCCAGCTCATTAGGGGCCGGTGAAAAACTGTTTTTT CASSLGAGEKLFF
16 NA NA TRBJ1-5 TRBV2 TGTGCCAGCAGGCGCGGACAGCCTGCGCCTGGGGGATGGAAGCATTTT CASRRGQPAPGGWKHF
16 NA TRBD1 TRBJ1-6 TRBV13 TGTGCCAGCAGCTCCTCCCGACAGGGCGATAATTCACCCCTCCACTTT CASSSSRQGDNSPLHF
14 few TRBD1 TRBJ2-3 TRBV9 TGTGCCAGCAGCGCAGGGGGTAGCACAGATACGCAGTATTTT CASSAGGSTDTQYF
12 NA NA TRBJ1-2 TRBV27 TGTGCCAGCAGTTACGGGGGGGACGGCTACACCTTC CASSYGGDGYTF
15 NA TRBD2 TRBJ2-3 TRBV6-2/TRBV6-3 TGTGCCAGCAGTATAGCGGGGGGCCGCACAGATACGCAGTATTTT CASSIAGGRTDTQYF
15 NA TRBD2 TRBJ2-1 TRBV11-3 TGTGCCAGCAGCCCAACTAGCGGAGACTCCAATGAGCAGTTCTTC CASSPTSGDSNEQFF
15 once NA TRBJ1-2 TRBV9 TGTGCCAGCAACCAATTTGGACAGACTAACTATGGCTACACCTTC CASNQFGQTNYGYTF
16 NA NA TRBJ2-3 TRBV6-6 TGTGCCAGCAGTTACTCGCAGGGCCTTGGCACAGATACGCAGTATTTT CASSYSQGLGTDTQYF
13 NA NA TRBJ1-5 TRBV2 TGTGCCAGCACCGGGGATAGCAATCAGCCCCAGCATTTT CASTGDSNQPQHF
17 NA TRBD1 TRBJ1-5 TRBV19 TGTGCCAGTAGTATAATGGGCCAGGGGGCGATCAATCAGCCCCAGCATTTT CASSIMGQGAINQPQHF
13 NA NA TRBJ1-2 TRBV12-3/TRBV12-4 TGTGCCAGCAGCCCCGACGGGTCCTATGGCTACACCTTC CASSPDGSYGYTF
14 NA TRBD1 TRBJ1-2 TRBV15 TGTGCCACCAGCAGAAGGGACAGGCCCCGTGGCTACACCTTC CATSRRDRPRGYTF
14 NA NA TRBJ1-2 TRBV27 TGTGCCAGCAGCTTGGGGGGGCCTAACTATGGCTACACCTTC CASSLGGPNYGYTF
15 few NA TRBJ1-2 TRBV19 TGTGCCAGTAGTCTTCAGGGCGGCGCTGGGTATGGCTACACCTTC CASSLQGGAGYGYTF
16 NA TRBD2 TRBJ2-5 TRBV11-3 TGTGCCAGCAGCACCCGGCTAGCGGGGGTCGTGGGGACCCAGTACTTC CASSTRLAGVVGTQYF
13 NA TRBD1 TRBJ1-1 TRBV7-2 TGTGCCAGCAGTAAACGGGACAGGGGGGAAGCTTTCTTT CASSKRDRGEAFF
14 NA NA TRBJ2-5 TRBV6-1 TGTGCCAGCAGTGAAGACAGGGTGGTGGAGACCCAGTACTTC CASSEDRVVETQYF
16 NA NA TRBJ1-4 TRBV3-1/TRBV3-2 TGTGCCAGCAGCCAAGCCGCCGTAGGAGGGAACGAAAAACTGTTTTTT CASSQAAVGGNEKLFF
15 NA TRBD1 TRBJ1-2 TRBV12-5 TGTGCTAGTGGTTCCCCTGACAGGGTGTTTCCTGGCTACACCTTC CASGSPDRVFPGYTF
13 NA NA TRBJ2-3 TRBV2 TGTGCCAGCAGAGAGACTAGTTCAGATACGCAGTATTTT CASRETSSDTQYF
12 NA NA TRBJ2-1 TRBV12-5 TGTGCTAGTGGTTTGCCCCCCATGGAGCAGTTCTTC CASGLPPMEQFF
14 NA TRBD2 TRBJ2-1 TRBV7-9 TGTGCCAGCAGCCCCGGACTAGTCCCACATGAGCAGTTCTTC CASSPGLVPHEQFF
14 NA NA TRBJ1-1 TRBV27 TGTGCCAGCAGTCCCGGGACTGTTAGTACTGAAGCTTTCTTT CASSPGTVSTEAFF
12 NA NA TRBJ1-1 TRBV14 TGTGCCAGCAGCCAGAACAGGGTGGAAGCTTTCTTT CASSQNRVEAFF